A selection of T cell receptor beta chains follows, all from one sample in a study of blood T cell repertoires in COVID-19. Sequencing used immunoSEQ multiplex PCR; TCRdb keeps in-frame clones, though not all of them. This table holds about 280,000 clones, 75% to 90% found once. The source material was peripheral blood. Every receptor here comes from a woman aged 70-85 years with COVID-19, enrolled during active disease. The CDR3 runs from the conserved cysteine through the conserved F or W. The D gene is left open where the match is weak. Some rows have no size entry. The others give once, few or many, or a class for an expanded clone.

J gene,D gene,clone size,V gene,CDR3 protein,CDR3 DNA
TRBJ2-3,NA,NA,TRBV2,CASSDGLAITDTQYF,TGTGCCAGCAGTGATGGGCTAGCGATCACAGATACGCAGTATTTT
TRBJ1-5,NA,NA,TRBV19,CASSMRPGNQPQHF,TGTGCCAGTAGTATGCGACCGGGGAATCAGCCCCAGCATTTT
TRBJ2-1,NA,NA,TRBV9,CASSVGGSYNEQFF,TGTGCCAGCAGCGTCGGGGGCTCCTACAATGAGCAGTTCTTC
TRBJ2-2,NA,NA,TRBV19,CASRAGLAYTGELFF,TGTGCCTCTAGGGCGGGGCTAGCGTACACCGGGGAGCTGTTTTTT
TRBJ2-1,TRBD2,once,TRBV28,CASSLSGVGVNEQFF,TGTGCCAGCAGTCTTAGCGGGGTAGGGGTGAATGAGCAGTTCTTC
TRBJ2-3,TRBD1,once,TRBV27,CASSILHRGTDTQYF,TGTGCCAGCAGCATACTGCACAGGGGGACAGATACGCAGTATTTT
TRBJ1-1,NA,NA,TRBV3-1/TRBV3-2,CASRPRTNRDNTEAFF,TGTGCCAGCAGGCCCAGAACTAACAGGGATAACACTGAAGCTTTCTTT
TRBJ1-1,NA,NA,TRBV5-1,CASSLYGGGTEAFF,TGCGCCAGCAGCTTGTATGGAGGAGGGACTGAAGCTTTCTTT
TRBJ1-1,NA,once,TRBV6-5,CASTPPGDNTEAFF,TGTGCCAGCACCCCTCCGGGGGACAACACTGAAGCTTTCTTT
TRBJ2-2,TRBD2,NA,TRBV9,CASSVERGGGYTGELFF,TGTGCCAGCAGCGTAGAAAGAGGCGGGGGGTACACCGGGGAGCTGTTTTTT
TRBJ2-7,TRBD2,NA,TRBV6-5,CASRPTGGSYEQYF,TGTGCCAGCAGGCCAACGGGGGGATCCTACGAGCAGTACTTC
TRBJ2-1,TRBD2,NA,TRBV3-1/TRBV3-2,CASSQEGRGGVGSYNEQFF,TGTGCCAGCAGCCAAGAGGGGAGGGGCGGGGTTGGCTCCTACAATGAGCAGTTCTTC
TRBJ1-5,NA,NA,TRBV2,CASSVGRNQPQHF,TGTGCCAGCAGTGTGGGGCGTAATCAGCCCCAGCATTTT
TRBJ2-3,TRBD2,NA,TRBV3-1/TRBV3-2,CASSHGGVGDTQYF,TGTGCCAGCAGCCACGGGGGGGTTGGAGATACGCAGTATTTT
TRBJ2-1,TRBD2,NA,TRBV29-1,CSVEGRPSGGLQNEQFF,TGCAGCGTTGAAGGTCGGCCTAGCGGGGGGCTTCAAAATGAGCAGTTCTTC
TRBJ1-1,NA,NA,TRBV7-9,CASSVMNTEAFF,TGTGCCAGCAGCGTTATGAACACTGAAGCTTTCTTT
TRBJ1-2,NA,NA,TRBV2,CASSSLTLADNPVYGYTF,TGTGCCAGCAGTTCACTGACCCTTGCGGACAATCCTGTCTATGGCTACACCTTC
TRBJ2-3,NA,NA,TRBV7-2,CASRSGRGDTQYF,TGTGCCAGCAGATCGGGGAGAGGGGATACGCAGTATTTT